This record concerns one T cell receptor (beta chain) sequence. The antigen is unknown. Germline assignment: CDR1 LNHDA and CDR2 SQIVND (reference sequence). This CDR3 has 13 residues. V lost 8 bases and J lost 4, with 12 bases in between. This sample was included in a study of T cell responses to AZD1222 COVID-19 vaccine. Assay used: immunoSEQ multiplex PCR; TCRdb lists only in-frame clones, some missing. Among about 110,000 clones listed, about four fifths were seen once. The study, taken as a whole, reports: After the peak T cell response, and only then, were repertoires sampled.

The source material was peripheral blood, sampled on day 0 of AZD1222 vaccination. This receptor was taken from an adult in good health. The gene calls are TRBV19 and TRBJ1-5; D is possibly TRBD1 (5 bases). For the CDR3, the DNA is TGTGCCAGTGGCCCGAGGGGTAATCAGCCCCAGCATTTT. Its protein is CASGPRGNQPQHF.